This T cell receptor (beta chain) was recovered during a study of OX40 agonist ivuxolimab in advanced cancers. Across the whole study: The patients received agonistic anti-OX40 (CD134) antibody ivuxolimab.

The CDR3 loop spans 12 amino acids. Trimming pared 0 bases from V and 8 bases from J, leaving 7 bases between. Germline V gives CDR1 GTSNPN, CDR2 SVGIG (reference sequence). Autoimmune disease history or systemic immunosuppression barred patients. Study-level points and caveats: More expanded clones were seen, on average, in CD8+ T cells than in CD4+. Clonal expansion by week 6 occurred in CD4+ and CD8+ blood T cells (at 0.1 to 3.0 mg/kg).

Of note for this clone: What it binds is unknown.

Libraries were prepared by immunoSEQ multiplex PCR; TCRdb keeps only in-frame clonotypes and omits some of them. The sample yields some 8,900 clones, about 74% seen once. The material was CD4+ or CD8+ T cells sorted from blood, obtained in a trial of the OX40 agonist ivuxolimab. This receptor was taken from an adult with an advanced solid tumor such as melanoma, head and neck, liver or kidney cancer. V and J are TRBV30 and TRBJ1-4; no reliable D call. The CDR3 sequence is CAWSVLGEKLFF. For the CDR3, the DNA is TGTGCCTGGAGTGTACTGGGAGAAAAACTGTTTTTT.